This TCR beta chain is from a study of blood T cells in healthy people across ages. The germline CDR1 and CDR2 sequences are SGHRS and YFSETQ. The CDR3 consists of 20 residues. The junction had 11 bases not matched to a gene; V was cut back by 0 bases and J by 0 bases. This clonotype was recorded a few times. Primed by a sample-barcoded 5' primer and a J-beta primer mix, a second PCR proceeded for about 7 to 11 cycles. TCRdb reprocessed the 5' RACE reads via MiXCR and lists one record per CDR3 protein. The sample carries about 290,000 distinct CDR3 sequences, roughly a quarter recorded once. Sequenced material: blood. The clonotype originates from a woman aged 70-85 years in good health. The chain combines TRBV5-1 with TRBJ2-6; 8 bases agree with TRBD1. DNA for the CDR3: TGCGCCAGCAGCTTGGGGACAGGGCTACTTCTTGTCTCTGGGGCCAACGTCCTGACTTTC. Translated: CASSLGTGLLLVSGANVLTF.